Listed here are 30 T cell receptor beta chains from one sample, sequenced in a study of PD-L1 blockade in urothelial cancer. Time point in this sample: peripheral blood 6 weeks after treatment start. The data were produced by immunoSEQ multiplex PCR, yet TCRdb's version contains in-frame clones alone and is incomplete. The repertoire holds around 30,000 clones, with approximately 80% as singletons. Sequencing was performed on PBMCs, taken around atezolizumab (anti-PD-L1) treatment. The receptors come from a man between 65 and 80 years old with urothelial cancer.

The V gene is TRBV28, the J gene TRBJ2-6; tentative D call: TRBD1 (6 bases). V was trimmed by 5 bases and J by 4 bases, leaving 18 bases between them. Germline V lookup: CDR1 MDHEN, CDR2 SYDVKM. This CDR3 has 17 residues. CDR3 DNA sequence: TGTGCCAGCAGTCTCGACAGGACGACTACAGGGGCCAACGTCCTGACTTTC. As protein: CASSLDRTTTGANVLTF. The complete variable domain, with remaining parts taken from reference TRBV28 and TRBJ2-6, reads DVKVTQSSRYLVKRTGEKVFLECVQDMDHENMFWYRQDPGLGLRLIYFSYDVKMKEKGDIPEGYSVSREKKERFSLILESASTNQTSMYLCASSLDRTTTGANVLTFGAGSRLTVL.

This chain connects TRBV7-2 to TRBJ1-6; TRBD1 agrees at 7 bases. Trimming removed 1 base from V and 7 bases from J; junction bases left unmatched: 1. CDR1 is SGHTA and CDR2 is FQGNSA in the germline V gene. This CDR3 is built from 14 residues. The CDR3, as DNA: TGTGCCAGCAGCTTAGACAGGGGAAATTCACCCCTCCACTTT. It translates to CASSLDRGNSPLHF.

This sequence joins TRBV7-9 and TRBJ2-7; D gene uncertain. The germline V gene has CDR1 SEHNR and CDR2 FQNEAQ (reference sequence). The V end was cut by 3 bases, the J end by 1 base, with 7 bases between. The CDR3 is 13 residues long. The CDR3 DNA follows: TGTGCCAGCAGCTTTGGGCAGTCCTACGAGCAGTACTTC. It is translated as CASSFGQSYEQYF.

Sample share makes this clone medium-sized (0.01 to 0.1%). The rearrangement uses TRBV19 and TRBJ1-5, with D possibly being TRBD1 (6 bases). Germline CDR1 reads LNHDA; CDR2 reads SQIVND (reference sequence). The CDR3 consists of 16 residues. The ends were cut back, 9 bases at V and 5 bases at J, with 23 bases in the middle. The CDR3 reads CASQTRAGGGHQPQHF. DNA for the CDR3: TGTGCCAGCCAAACCCGGGCGGGGGGCGGCCATCAGCCCCAGCATTTT.

The gene calls are TRBV25-1 and TRBJ2-2; TRBD1 matches 8 bases. V lost 7 bases and J lost 7; bases outside the gene matches: 8. The V gene's germline CDR1 is MGHDK and CDR2 SYGVNS. CDR3 length: 14 amino acids. CDR3 coding DNA: TGTGCCAGCATCGGGACAGGCCTCCTCGGGGAGCTGTTTTTT. It encodes CASIGTGLLGELFF.

The gene calls are TRBV10-3 and TRBJ2-3; TRBD2 matches at 7 bases. Germline V gene sequence: CDR1 ENHRY, CDR2 SYGVKD. This CDR3 region has 14 residues. V lost 6 bases and J lost 6; bases outside the gene matches: 9. The CDR3 DNA follows: TGTGCCATCAGATTAGCGGGTGGCATCGATACGCAGTATTTT. Protein sequence: CAIRLAGGIDTQYF.

The genes are TRBV5-4 and TRBJ2-5; 8 bases match TRBD2. CDR1 is SGHNT, CDR2 YYREEE, per germline (reference sequence). The junction had 9 bases not matched to a gene; V was cut back by 3 bases and J by 5 bases. The CDR3 consists of 15 residues. CDR3 sequence reads: CASSSAGGGGETQYF. CDR3 nucleotide sequence: TGTGCCAGCAGCTCCGCGGGGGGAGGAGGGGAGACCCAGTACTTC.

The chain links TRBV6-1 to TRBJ2-7; the D gene is possibly TRBD1 (7 bases). This CDR3 contains 15 residues. The germline V and J ends were trimmed by 6 bases and 3 bases, with 18 bases remaining between them. Germline V lookup: CDR1 MNHNS, CDR2 SASEGT. The CDR3 DNA reads as TGTGCCAGCAGGAAGGAGGGGACAGCGGGCTACGAGCAGTACTTC. This gives the protein CASRKEGTAGYEQYF.

The chain employs TRBV19 and TRBJ2-2, with a possible D match to TRBD1 (6 bases). V lost 0 bases, J lost 4 bases, and 6 bases lay in between. The CDR3 extends over 14 amino acids. Germline-derived CDR1 and CDR2 are LNHDA and SQIVND (reference sequence). Here the CDR3 reads CASSIEGGTGELFF. The CDR3 nucleotides are TGTGCCAGTAGTATAGAAGGGGGCACCGGGGAGCTGTTTTTT.

V is TRBV28 and J is TRBJ2-7; 8 nucleotides align to TRBD1. Germline V CDR1 and CDR2: MDHEN, SYDVKM. V dropped 3 bases and J dropped 3; count of bases not matched to a gene: 13. The CDR3 has 17 residues. CDR3 sequence (DNA): TGTGCCAGCAGTTTGATCCCAGGGGGCTCTGTAGGCTACGAGCAGTACTTC. Translation: CASSLIPGGSVGYEQYF.

The chain recombines TRBV19 with TRBJ1-5; 10 bases agree with TRBD1. CDR1 is LNHDA, CDR2 SQIVND, per germline (reference sequence). The CDR3 has 15 amino acids. Trimming cost V 3 bases and J 4 bases; bases outside gene matches: 3. CDR3 sequence reads: CASSMRTGGNQPQHF. The CDR3 nucleotides read TGTGCCAGTAGTATGAGGACAGGGGGTAATCAGCCCCAGCATTTT.

This sequence joins TRBV7-2 and TRBJ1-2; no clear D gene. Trimming removed 6 bases at V and 0 bases at J, with 8 bases between. Per germline, CDR1 SGHTA and CDR2 FQGNSA. The CDR3 has 13 amino acids. The chain's CDR3 is CASSLGTNYGYTF. CDR3 coding DNA: TGTGCCAGCAGTCTCGGGACTAACTATGGCTACACCTTC.

The chain recombines TRBV11-2 with TRBJ1-4, with TRBD1 identical over 7 bases. CDR3 length equals 16 residues. V was clipped by 5 bases and J by 1 base; unmatched bases: 7. Germline V lookup: CDR1 SGHAT, CDR2 FQNNGV. The CDR3 sequence: CASSQTGKKTNEKLFF. For the CDR3, the DNA is TGTGCCAGCAGCCAGACAGGGAAGAAAACTAATGAAAAACTGTTTTTT. The whole variable domain, filled in from reference TRBV11-2 and TRBJ1-4, reads EAGVAQSPRYKIIEKRQSVAFWCNPISGHATLYWYQQILGQGPKLLIQFQNNGVVDDSQLPKDRFSAERLKGVDSTLKIQPAKLEDSAVYLCASSQTGKKTNEKLFFGSGTQLSVL.

This clone was observed once. This chain joins TRBV9 and TRBJ1-2; 7 bases fit TRBD1. The CDR3 extends over 15 amino acids. V lost 2 bases to trimming and J lost 4 bases; unmatched junction nucleotides: 8. In germline, CDR1 is SGDLS, CDR2 YYNGEE. The CDR3 region has the DNA TGTGCCAGCAGCGTGGGGCAGGGGGGCCTCTATGGCTACACCTTC. This gives the protein CASSVGQGGLYGYTF.

The chain is built from TRBV5-8 and TRBJ1-5; D is uncertain. The V gene lost 2 bases and the J gene lost 1 base, with 16 bases spanning the gap. The germline V gene encodes CDR1 SGHTS and CDR2 YDEGEE. This CDR3 comprises 17 residues. CDR3 sequence: CASSLTVTSISNQPQHF. The CDR3 region has the DNA TGTGCCAGCAGCTTAACAGTGACAAGTATAAGCAATCAGCCCCAGCATTTT.

This chain joins TRBV7-3 and TRBJ2-7, with 9 bases fitting TRBD1. The germline V gene encodes CDR1 SGHTA and CDR2 FQGTGA. The V segment lost 5 bases and the J segment 6 bases; nucleotides outside the gene matches: 5. This CDR3 is built from 13 residues. The CDR3 DNA sequence: TGTGCCAGCAGCCTGGGACAGGGACTCGAGCAGTACTTC. Translation gives CASSLGQGLEQYF.

This clone was observed a few times. This chain links TRBV6-5 with TRBJ2-7; D may be TRBD1 (6 bases). V lost 6 bases, J lost 2 bases, and 17 bases lay in between. Germline CDR1 MNHEY, CDR2 SVGAGI. CDR3 size: 15 residues. The CDR3: CASRPPGTRTYEQYF. The CDR3 DNA reads TGTGCCAGCAGACCCCCCGGGACAAGGACCTACGAGCAGTACTTC.

The chain uses TRBV5-4 and TRBJ2-1; D may be TRBD2 (6 bases). Germline CDR1 reads SGHNT; CDR2 reads YYREEE (reference sequence). The CDR3 has 13 residues. V lost 0 bases to trimming and J lost 6 bases, with 7 bases between them. CDR3 protein: CASSLVLANEQFF. The CDR3 region has the DNA TGTGCCAGCAGCTTGGTACTAGCCAATGAGCAGTTCTTC.

The chain couples TRBV4-3 to TRBJ2-1, with 10 bases that match TRBD1. The CDR3 contains 15 residues. CDR1 LGHNA and CDR2 YSLEER come from the germline V gene. V lost 4 bases and J lost 7; bases outside the gene matches: 7. CDR3 nucleotides: TGCGCCAGCAGCCCCGGGACAGGGGTTCTAAATGAGCAGTTCTTC. Translation gives CASSPGTGVLNEQFF.

The CDR3 coding sequence is TGCAGCGTGGTGACAGGGCTCTACGAGCAGTACTTC. As protein: CSVVTGLYEQYF. The gene calls are TRBV29-1 and TRBJ2-7; 7 bases align to TRBD1. Germline V gene data show CDR1 as SQVTM and CDR2 as ANQGSEA. There are 12 residues in the CDR3. V lost 6 bases to trimming and J lost 3 bases; unmatched junction nucleotides: 5.

This chain joins TRBV28 and TRBJ2-7; 8 bases are a match to TRBD2. The germline gives CDR1 MDHEN, CDR2 SYDVKM. After removal of 8 bases from V and 3 bases from J, the junction contained 9 bases not matched to a gene. The CDR3 covers 14 residues. The DNA of the CDR3 is TGTGCCAGCCTATCTAGCGGGCGGTACTACGAGCAGTACTTC. It translates to CASLSSGRYYEQYF.

V gene TRBV4-2 combines with J gene TRBJ2-7; possibly TRBD2 for D (5 bases). V gave up 4 bases and J gave up 0 bases, with 16 bases separating them. CDR3 length: 16 amino acids. CDR1 is LGHNA and CDR2 is YNFKEQ in the germline V gene. The CDR3 protein is CASSPNTGGVSYEQYF. The CDR3 region has the DNA TGTGCCAGCAGCCCGAATACTGGAGGCGTCTCCTACGAGCAGTACTTC.

This chain links TRBV7-3 with TRBJ2-6; the match to TRBD2 covers 8 bases. The V gene end was trimmed by 4 bases and the J gene end by 2 bases; junction bases not matched to a gene: 1. The CDR3 sequence is 15 residues long. In germline, CDR1 is SGHTA, CDR2 FQGTGA. The CDR3 DNA follows: TGTGCCAGCAGCTCGGGGGGGGCTGGGGCCAACGTCCTGACTTTC. This gives the protein CASSSGGAGANVLTF.

The chain has TRBV30 and TRBJ1-2, with 7 bases lining up with TRBD1. The V and J ends lost 2 bases and 8 bases, in that order; junction bases with no gene match: 5. Germline V gene lookup returns CDR1 GTSNPN and CDR2 SVGIG (reference sequence). The CDR3 runs to 12 residues. Here the CDR3 reads CAWSTTGSGYTF. The CDR3 DNA reads TGTGCCTGGAGTACGACAGGGAGCGGCTACACCTTC.

By share of the sample, this clone is medium-sized. The chain couples TRBV6-5 to TRBJ1-1; D is undetermined. The germline V gene encodes CDR1 MNHEY and CDR2 SVGAGI. The germline V and J ends were trimmed by 4 bases and 1 base, with 10 bases remaining between them. The CDR3 is 14 residues long. The CDR3 protein is CASSSGKSNTEAFF. The CDR3 DNA sequence: TGTGCCAGCAGTTCGGGAAAATCGAACACTGAAGCTTTCTTT.

Comment on this clone: The identical CDR3 is also encoded by other nucleotide sequences in the sample. The chain couples TRBV9 to TRBJ2-6; unclear D gene. V was cut by 4 bases and J by 0 bases, with 8 bases left in between. CDR1 SGDLS and CDR2 YYNGEE come from the germline V gene. This CDR3 comprises 15 residues. This CDR3 reads CASSLTGSGANVLTF. CDR3 coding DNA: TGTGCCAGCAGCCTCACGGGCTCTGGGGCCAACGTCCTGACTTTC.

V and J are TRBV29-1 and TRBJ2-3, with 7 bases lining up with TRBD1. The germline CDR1 and CDR2 sequences are SQVTM and ANQGSEA. The CDR3 contains 12 residues. The CDR3: CIFGTDTDTQYF. The CDR3 bases are TGCATCTTCGGGACAGACACAGATACGCAGTATTTT.

This clone was seen only a few times. The rearrangement uses TRBV2 and TRBJ1-2; no clear D. The CDR3 runs to 14 residues. Trimming shortened V by 2 bases and J by 10 bases, and 17 bases separated the two germline ends. Looked up from germline, CDR1 is SNHLY and CDR2 is FYNNEI. The CDR3, as DNA: TGTGCCAGCAGTGAATACGAGGGCGGTGCCGCCTACACCTTC. This codes for CASSEYEGGAAYTF.

In DNA, the CDR3 is TGTGCCAGCACAGGGACCATAATGAACACTGAAGCTTTCTTT. Protein sequence: CASTGTIMNTEAFF. The chain uses TRBV19 and TRBJ1-1, with D possibly being TRBD1 (6 bases). This CDR3 spans 14 amino acids. Germline CDR1 is LNHDA and CDR2 is SQIVND (reference sequence). Trimming cost V 9 bases and J 0 bases, with 14 bases left between them.

The chain combines TRBV7-3 with TRBJ1-1; D not certain. Trimming stripped 1 base from V and 4 bases from J, with 13 bases between. The V gene's germline CDR1 is SGHTA and CDR2 FQGTGA. This CDR3 comprises 15 residues. DNA for the CDR3: TGTGCCAGCAGCTTAAGCCCGGGTAAAGGCACTGAAGCTTTCTTT. Translation: CASSLSPGKGTEAFF.